This T cell receptor (beta chain) comes out of a study of glioma-infiltrating T cells. The germline V and J ends were trimmed by 3 bases and 7 bases, with 15 bases remaining between them. The CDR3 contains 14 residues. Germline CDR1 and CDR2: LGHDT and YNNKEL (reference sequence). Using RNA template, CDR3s of TCR alpha and beta were amplified with iRepertoire arm-PCR. One-step reverse transcription and amplification started from approximately 100-400 ng of tissue mRNA or PBMC total RNA. One entry per CDR3 protein results from TCRdb running MiXCR on the multiplex PCR reads. The sample has 100,000 to 150,000 distinct CDR3 sequences, around a quarter seen once. Regarding this clonotype: The target antigen is unknown.

Study-wide results and limits: Only very few CDR3 sequences appeared in both tissue and blood. Non-neoplastic patients had below-expected tissue-blood divergence, while all gliomas exceeded expectation.

The sequenced sample consisted of glioma tissue, nonneoplastic brain tissue, or PBMCs (not recorded which). V usage is TRBV3-1 and J usage is TRBJ1-2; D possibly corresponds to TRBD1 (6 bases). The clonotype comes from a human donor with low-grade glioma or glioblastoma, undergoing nonglioma brain surgery, or in good health (not recorded which). CDR3 nucleotides: TGTGCCAGCAGCCATAAGGGAACCAGGGGTGGCTACACCTTC. It is translated as CASSHKGTRGGYTF. Together with reference TRBV3-1 and TRBJ1-2, the CDR3 gives the full variable domain: DTAVSQTPKYLVTQMGNDKSIKCEQNLGHDTMYWYKQDSKKFLKIMFSYNNKELIINETVPNRFSPKSPDKAHLNLHINSLELGDSAVYFCASSHKGTRGGYTFGSGTRLTVV.